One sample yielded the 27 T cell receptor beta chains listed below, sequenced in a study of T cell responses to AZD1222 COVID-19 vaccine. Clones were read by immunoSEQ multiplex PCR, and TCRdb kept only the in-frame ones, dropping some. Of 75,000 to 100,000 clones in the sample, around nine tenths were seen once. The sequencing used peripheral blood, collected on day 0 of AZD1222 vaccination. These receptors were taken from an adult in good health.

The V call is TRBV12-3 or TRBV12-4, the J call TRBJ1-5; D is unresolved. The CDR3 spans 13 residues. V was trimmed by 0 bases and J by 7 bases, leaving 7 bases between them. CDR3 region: CASSLANDQPQHF. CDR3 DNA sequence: TGTGCCAGCAGTTTAGCGAACGACCAGCCCCAGCATTTT.

The CDR3 DNA is TGTGCCAGCAGTGGTAGGGGGTTTGGGGGAAATGAGCAGTTCTTC. This codes for CASSGRGFGGNEQFF. The gene calls are TRBV2 and TRBJ2-1, with TRBD1 as a possible D gene (6 bases). The CDR3 runs 15 residues. V was trimmed by 4 bases and J by 7 bases, leaving 17 bases between them. Germline values: CDR1 SNHLY, CDR2 FYNNEI.

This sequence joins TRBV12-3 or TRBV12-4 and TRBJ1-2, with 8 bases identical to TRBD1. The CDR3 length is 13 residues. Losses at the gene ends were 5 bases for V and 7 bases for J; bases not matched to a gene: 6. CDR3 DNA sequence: TGTGCCAGCAGTAGAACAGGGGGGGTTGGCTACACCTTC. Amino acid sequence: CASSRTGGVGYTF.

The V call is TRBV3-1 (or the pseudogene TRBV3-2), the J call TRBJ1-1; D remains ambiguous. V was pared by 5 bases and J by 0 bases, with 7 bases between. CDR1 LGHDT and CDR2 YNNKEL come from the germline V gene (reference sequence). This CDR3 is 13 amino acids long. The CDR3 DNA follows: TGTGCCAGCAGCGTAGGTCTGAACACTGAAGCTTTCTTT. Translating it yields CASSVGLNTEAFF.

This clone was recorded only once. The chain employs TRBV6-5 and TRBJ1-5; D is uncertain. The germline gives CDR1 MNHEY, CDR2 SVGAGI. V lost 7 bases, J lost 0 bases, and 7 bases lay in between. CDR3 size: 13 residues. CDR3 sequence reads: CASTLDSNQPQHF. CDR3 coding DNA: TGTGCCAGCACCTTAGATAGCAATCAGCCCCAGCATTTT.

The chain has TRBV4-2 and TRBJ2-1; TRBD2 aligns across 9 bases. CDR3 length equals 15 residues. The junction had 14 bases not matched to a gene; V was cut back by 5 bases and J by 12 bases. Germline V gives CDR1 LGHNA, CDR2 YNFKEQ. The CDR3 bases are TGTGCCAGCAGCACAAAAGCGGGAGGCTTCGAGGGGCAGTTCTTC. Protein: CASSTKAGGFEGQFF.

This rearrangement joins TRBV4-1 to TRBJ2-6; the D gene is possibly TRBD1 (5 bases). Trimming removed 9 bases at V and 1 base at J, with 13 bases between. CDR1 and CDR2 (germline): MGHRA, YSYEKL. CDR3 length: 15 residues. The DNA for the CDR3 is TGCGCCAGTTCGGTGGGGCCTTCTGGGGCCAACGTCCTGACTTTC. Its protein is CASSVGPSGANVLTF.

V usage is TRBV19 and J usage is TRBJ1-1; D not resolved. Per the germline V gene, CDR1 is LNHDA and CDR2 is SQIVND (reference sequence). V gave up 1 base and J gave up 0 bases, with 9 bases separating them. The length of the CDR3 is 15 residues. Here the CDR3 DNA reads TGTGCCAGTAGTATAGCCCCAAACCTGAACACTGAAGCTTTCTTT. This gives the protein CASSIAPNLNTEAFF.

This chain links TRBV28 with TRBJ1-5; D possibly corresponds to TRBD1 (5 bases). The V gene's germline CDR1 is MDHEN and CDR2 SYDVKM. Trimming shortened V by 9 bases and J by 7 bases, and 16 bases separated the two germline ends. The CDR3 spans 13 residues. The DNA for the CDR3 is TGTGCCAGTTCAAAAGGGGCGAAGCAGCCCCAGCATTTT. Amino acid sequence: CASSKGAKQPQHF.

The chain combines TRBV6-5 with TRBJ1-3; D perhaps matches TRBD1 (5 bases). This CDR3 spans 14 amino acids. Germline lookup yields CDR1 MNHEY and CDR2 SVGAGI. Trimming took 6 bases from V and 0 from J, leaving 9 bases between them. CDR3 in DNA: TGTGCCAGCAGGGGGGAAATCTCTGGAAACACCATATATTTT. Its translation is CASRGEISGNTIYF.

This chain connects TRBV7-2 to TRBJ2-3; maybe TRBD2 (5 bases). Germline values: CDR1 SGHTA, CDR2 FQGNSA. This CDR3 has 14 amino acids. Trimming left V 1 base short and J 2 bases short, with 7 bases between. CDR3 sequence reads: CASSLDGITDTQYF. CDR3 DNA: TGTGCCAGCAGCTTAGACGGGATCACAGATACGCAGTATTTT.

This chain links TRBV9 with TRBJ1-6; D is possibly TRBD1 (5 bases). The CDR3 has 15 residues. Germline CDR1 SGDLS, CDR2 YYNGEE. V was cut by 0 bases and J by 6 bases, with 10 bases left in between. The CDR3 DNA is TGTGCCAGCAGCGTAGCCCAGGGCCTTAATTCACCCCTCCACTTT. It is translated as CASSVAQGLNSPLHF.

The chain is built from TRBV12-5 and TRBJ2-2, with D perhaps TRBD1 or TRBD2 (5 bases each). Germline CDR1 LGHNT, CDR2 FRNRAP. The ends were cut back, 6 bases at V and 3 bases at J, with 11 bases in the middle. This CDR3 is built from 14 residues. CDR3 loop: CASGRGAYTGELFF. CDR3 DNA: TGTGCTAGTGGGAGAGGGGCATACACCGGGGAGCTGTTTTTT.

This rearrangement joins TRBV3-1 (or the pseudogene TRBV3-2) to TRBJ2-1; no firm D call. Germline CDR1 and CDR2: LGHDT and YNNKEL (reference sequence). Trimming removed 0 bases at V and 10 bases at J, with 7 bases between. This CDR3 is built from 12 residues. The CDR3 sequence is CASSQDGQEQFF. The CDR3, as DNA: TGTGCCAGCAGCCAAGATGGCCAAGAGCAGTTCTTC.

The CDR3 is CSASSGRSGYTF. In DNA, the CDR3 is TGCAGTGCTAGTTCAGGGAGGAGTGGCTACACCTTC. The chain employs TRBV20-1 and TRBJ1-2; tentatively, D is TRBD1 (5 bases). V was clipped by 3 bases and J by 7 bases, with 12 bases between them. CDR1 and CDR2 (germline): DFQATT, SNEGSKA (reference sequence). The CDR3 sequence is 12 residues long.

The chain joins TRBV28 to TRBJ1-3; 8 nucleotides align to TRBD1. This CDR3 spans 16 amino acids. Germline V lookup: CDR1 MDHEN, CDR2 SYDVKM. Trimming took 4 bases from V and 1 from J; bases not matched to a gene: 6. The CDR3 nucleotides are TGTGCCAGCAGTTCCCCAGGGGGCCAATCTGGAAACACCATATATTTT. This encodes CASSSPGGQSGNTIYF.

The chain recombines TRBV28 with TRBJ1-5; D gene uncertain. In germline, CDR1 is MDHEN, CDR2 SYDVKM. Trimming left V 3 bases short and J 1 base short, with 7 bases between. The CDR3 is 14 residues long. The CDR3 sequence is CASSFVGSNQPQHF. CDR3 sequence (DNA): TGTGCCAGCAGTTTTGTAGGGAGCAATCAGCCCCAGCATTTT. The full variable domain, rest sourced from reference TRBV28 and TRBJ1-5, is DVKVTQSSRYLVKRTGEKVFLECVQDMDHENMFWYRQDPGLGLRLIYFSYDVKMKEKGDIPEGYSVSREKKERFSLILESASTNQTSMYLCASSFVGSNQPQHFGDGTRLSIL.

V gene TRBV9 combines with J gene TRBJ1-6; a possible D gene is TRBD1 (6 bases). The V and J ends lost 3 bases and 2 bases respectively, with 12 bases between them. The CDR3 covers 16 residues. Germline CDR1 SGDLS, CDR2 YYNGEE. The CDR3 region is CASSAHGGPYNSPLHF. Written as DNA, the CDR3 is TGTGCCAGCAGCGCGCATGGGGGCCCCTATAATTCACCCCTCCACTTT. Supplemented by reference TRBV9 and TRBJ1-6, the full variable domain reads DSGVTQTPKHLITATGQRVTLRCSPRSGDLSVYWYQQSLDQGLQFLIQYYNGEERAKGNILERFSAQQFPDLHSELNLSSLELGDSALYFCASSAHGGPYNSPLHFGNGTRLTVT.

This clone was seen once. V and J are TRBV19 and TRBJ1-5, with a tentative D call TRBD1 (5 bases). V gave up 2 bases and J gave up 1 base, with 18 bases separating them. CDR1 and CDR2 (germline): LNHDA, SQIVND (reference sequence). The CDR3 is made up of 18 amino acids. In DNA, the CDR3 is TGTGCCAGTAGTATAACCCAAGCGGGGGGATTAAGCAATCAGCCCCAGCATTTT. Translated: CASSITQAGGLSNQPQHF.

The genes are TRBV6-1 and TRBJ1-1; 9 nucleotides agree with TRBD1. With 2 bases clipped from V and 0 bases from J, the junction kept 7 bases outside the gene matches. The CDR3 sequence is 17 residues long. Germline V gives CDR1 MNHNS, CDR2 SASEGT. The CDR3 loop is CASSEIGTGSMNTEAFF. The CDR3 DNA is TGTGCCAGCAGTGAAATCGGGACAGGGTCCATGAACACTGAAGCTTTCTTT.

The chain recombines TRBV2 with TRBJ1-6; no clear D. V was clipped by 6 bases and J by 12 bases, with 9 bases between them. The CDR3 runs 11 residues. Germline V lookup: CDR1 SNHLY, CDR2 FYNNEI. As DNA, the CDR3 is TGTGCCAGCAGAGCTATGGGACCCCTCCACTTT. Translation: CASRAMGPLHF.

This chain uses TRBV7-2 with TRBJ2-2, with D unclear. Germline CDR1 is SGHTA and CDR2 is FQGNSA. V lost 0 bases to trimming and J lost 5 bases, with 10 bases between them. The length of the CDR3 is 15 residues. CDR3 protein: CASSLALGETGELFF. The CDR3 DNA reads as TGTGCCAGCAGCTTAGCGCTTGGCGAGACCGGGGAGCTGTTTTTT. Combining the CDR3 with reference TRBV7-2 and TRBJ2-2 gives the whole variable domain GAGVSQSPSNKVTEKGKDVELRCDPISGHTALYWYRQSLGQGLEFLIYFQGNSAPDKSGLPSDRFSAERTGGSVSTLTIQRTQQEDSAVYLCASSLALGETGELFFGEGSRLTVL.

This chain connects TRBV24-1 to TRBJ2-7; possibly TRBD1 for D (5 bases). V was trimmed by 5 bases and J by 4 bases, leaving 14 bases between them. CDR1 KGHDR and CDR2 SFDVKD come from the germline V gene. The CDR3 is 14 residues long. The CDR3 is CATSGGREGYEQYF. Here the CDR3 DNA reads TGTGCCACCAGTGGGGGCAGGGAAGGGTACGAGCAGTACTTC.

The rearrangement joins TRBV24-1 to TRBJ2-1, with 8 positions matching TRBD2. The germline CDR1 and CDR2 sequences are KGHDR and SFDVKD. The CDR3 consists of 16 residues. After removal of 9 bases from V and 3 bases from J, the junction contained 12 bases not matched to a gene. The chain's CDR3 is CATHPGPGRVYNEQFF. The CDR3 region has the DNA TGTGCCACCCATCCTGGGCCCGGGAGGGTCTACAATGAGCAGTTCTTC.

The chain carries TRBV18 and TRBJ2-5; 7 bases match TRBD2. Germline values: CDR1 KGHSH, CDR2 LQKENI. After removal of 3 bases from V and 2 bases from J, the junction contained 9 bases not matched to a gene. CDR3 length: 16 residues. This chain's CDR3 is CASSPKGGRLQETQYF. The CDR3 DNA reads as TGTGCCAGCTCACCGAAGGGCGGGAGACTTCAAGAGACCCAGTACTTC.

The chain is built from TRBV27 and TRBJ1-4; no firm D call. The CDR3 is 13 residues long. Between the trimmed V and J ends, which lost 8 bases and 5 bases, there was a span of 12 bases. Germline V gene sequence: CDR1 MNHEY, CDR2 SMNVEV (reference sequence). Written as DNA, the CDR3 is TGTGCCAGCGCATCTTTTTCGAATGAAAAACTGTTTTTT. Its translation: CASASFSNEKLFF.

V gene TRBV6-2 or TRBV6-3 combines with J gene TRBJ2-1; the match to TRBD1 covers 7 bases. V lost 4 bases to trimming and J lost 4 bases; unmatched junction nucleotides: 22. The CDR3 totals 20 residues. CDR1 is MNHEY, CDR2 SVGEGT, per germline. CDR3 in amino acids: CASSSIIRQGVRGVYNEQFF. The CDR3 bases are TGTGCCAGCAGTTCGATTATACGACAGGGCGTACGGGGAGTTTACAATGAGCAGTTCTTC.